The 19 T cell receptor beta chains given below trace back to one sample, sequenced in a study of cytomegalovirus exposure and HLA in healthy donors. Amplification used 60 Vbeta primers and 13 Jbeta primers. Only in-frame clones appear in the TCRdb table, and some are missing; sequencing was by immunoSEQ multiplex PCR. The table records some 180,000 clones, 8.5% to 10% of them present only once. The sequencing input was PBMCs. The receptors shown here come from a woman in her 30s in good health and CMV-seropositive.

J is TRBJ1-5 and V is TRBV2, with D possibly matching TRBD1 (5 bases). Germline CDR1 and CDR2: SNHLY and FYNNEI. The CDR3 loop spans 15 amino acids. The V end lost 6 bases, the J end lost 6 bases, and 18 bases lay between the germline ends. Here the CDR3 reads CASRGGDFIFQPQHF. Here the CDR3 DNA reads TGTGCCAGCAGGGGAGGGGACTTCATTTTTCAGCCCCAGCATTTT.

This chain links TRBV6-6 with TRBJ2-2; weak D call: TRBD2 (6 bases). The V end lost 4 bases, the J end lost 3 bases, and 9 bases lay between the germline ends. Germline assignment: CDR1 MNHNY and CDR2 SVGAGI (reference sequence). CDR3 length: 14 residues. The CDR3 loop reads CASSWSGDTGELFF. In nucleotides, the CDR3 is TGTGCCAGCAGTTGGTCGGGGGACACCGGGGAGCTGTTTTTT.

This clone was seen only a few times. The chain joins TRBV25-1 to TRBJ1-1; 9 bases match TRBD1. Germline assignment: CDR1 MGHDK and CDR2 SYGVNS. The V and J ends lost 5 bases and 5 bases, in that order; junction bases with no gene match: 3. This CDR3 has 13 residues. The DNA for the CDR3 is TGTGCCAGCAGTTTGACAGGGGGGACTGAAGCTTTCTTT. Translated, it gives CASSLTGGTEAFF. Using reference TRBV25-1 and TRBJ1-1 for the parts outside the CDR3, the full variable domain is EADIYQTPRYLVIGTGKKITLECSQTMGHDKMYWYQQDPGMELHLIHYSYGVNSTEKGDLSSESTVSRIRTEHFPLTLESARPSHTSQYLCASSLTGGTEAFFGQGTRLTVV.

The V and J genes are TRBV6-6 and TRBJ2-7; TRBD2 matches at 7 bases. V gave up 6 bases and J gave up 6 bases; unmatched junction bases: 8. CDR3 size: 13 residues. Germline V lookup: CDR1 MNHNY, CDR2 SVGAGI (reference sequence). The CDR3 reads CASSPGGSVEQYF. CDR3 DNA sequence: TGTGCCAGCAGCCCCGGGGGGTCGGTCGAGCAGTACTTC.

The chain recombines TRBV9 with TRBJ1-4, with TRBD1 matching over 8 bases. This CDR3 has 15 amino acids. The ends lost 1 base at V and 8 bases at J; junction bases unmatched: 7. The germline CDR1 and CDR2 sequences are SGDLS and YYNGEE. The CDR3 is CASSVQGARDEKLFF. The CDR3 nucleotides are TGTGCCAGCAGCGTACAGGGGGCGCGGGACGAAAAACTGTTTTTT.

This clone was seen a few times. DNA of the CDR3: TGTGCCAGCAGCTTGCGTAGCGGGATAGTCGAGCAGTACTTC. It is translated as CASSLRSGIVEQYF. This sequence joins TRBV5-4 and TRBJ2-7; 8 bases match TRBD2. The germline V gene encodes CDR1 SGHNT and CDR2 YYREEE (reference sequence). The trim removed 1 base at V and 6 bases at J, leaving 6 bases unmatched. The CDR3 extends over 14 amino acids. Full variable domain (missing parts from reference TRBV5-4 and TRBJ2-7): ETGVTQSPTHLIKTRGQQVTLRCSSQSGHNTVSWYQQALGQGPQFIFQYYREEENGRGNFPPRFSGLQFPNYSSELNVNALELDDSALYLCASSLRSGIVEQYFGPGTRLTVT.

This chain uses TRBV10-3 with TRBJ1-2; 9 positions agree with TRBD1. The J segment lost 3 bases and the V segment lost 9 bases, leaving 5 bases of the junction unmatched. The CDR3 contains 13 residues. The V gene's germline CDR1 is ENHRY and CDR2 SYGVKD. CDR3 in amino acids: CAIQGASYYGYTF. In nucleotides, the CDR3 is TGTGCCATACAGGGGGCCTCCTACTATGGCTACACCTTC.

A few counts support this clone. This chain connects TRBV28 to TRBJ2-7; D call uncertain. Germline V lookup: CDR1 MDHEN, CDR2 SYDVKM. V dropped 1 base and J dropped 7 bases, with 5 bases sitting between them. The CDR3 consists of 11 residues. The CDR3 DNA reads TGTGCCAGCAGTTTATACGGGGAGCAGTACTTC. Residues: CASSLYGEQYF.

In its sample, this clone was seen a few times. This chain links TRBV2 with TRBJ1-5; perhaps TRBD1 as D (6 bases). This CDR3 has 15 residues. The germline CDR1 and CDR2 sequences are SNHLY and FYNNEI. V lost 2 bases to trimming and J lost 3 bases, with 11 bases between them. CDR3 sequence (DNA): TGTGCCAGCAGTGAATACCGACAGGCCAATCAGCCCCAGCATTTT. It encodes CASSEYRQANQPQHF.

The chain has TRBV5-4 and TRBJ1-3; D not resolved. This CDR3 region has 14 residues. Trimming stripped 4 bases from V and 0 bases from J, with 8 bases between. Germline V gives CDR1 SGHNT, CDR2 YYREEE (reference sequence). The CDR3 loop reads CASSVTSSGNTIYF. CDR3 DNA sequence: TGTGCCAGCAGCGTCACGAGCTCTGGAAACACCATATATTTT.

This sequence joins TRBV29-1 and TRBJ2-1, with 11 nucleotides matching TRBD2. Germline values: CDR1 SQVTM, CDR2 ANQGSEA. This CDR3 has 14 amino acids. V gave up 7 bases and J gave up 5 bases; unmatched junction bases: 7. DNA for the CDR3: TGCAGCGCCCTTCTAGCGGGAGGCAACAATGAGCAGTTCTTC. Its translation: CSALLAGGNNEQFF.

The rearrangement joins TRBV9 to TRBJ1-5, with a tentative D call TRBD1 (5 bases). Germline CDR1 reads SGDLS; CDR2 reads YYNGEE. Between the trimmed V and J ends, which lost 0 bases and 2 bases, there was a span of 12 bases. This CDR3 has 16 amino acids. The CDR3 nucleotides are TGTGCCAGCAGCGTAGACGGGGGAGGCGGCAATCAGCCCCAGCATTTT. It specifies CASSVDGGGGNQPQHF.

The V gene is TRBV5-1, the J gene TRBJ1-2; TRBD1 matches 7 bases. Trimming took 3 bases from V and 9 from J; bases not matched to a gene: 8. The germline V gene encodes CDR1 SGHRS and CDR2 YFSETQ. The CDR3 has 13 residues. CDR3 sequence (DNA): TGCGCCAGCAGCTCTGGACAGGCGGTCCGCTACACCTTC. Encoded protein: CASSSGQAVRYTF.

The V call is TRBV9, the J call TRBJ2-1; D may be TRBD2 (5 bases). V lost 2 bases and J 3 bases, leaving 24 bases between the germline ends. Germline V gives CDR1 SGDLS, CDR2 YYNGEE. The CDR3 totals 19 residues. The CDR3 here is CASSVSEGGRAVSYNEQFF. Here the CDR3 DNA reads TGTGCCAGCAGCGTGTCTGAGGGCGGGCGGGCGGTGAGCTACAATGAGCAGTTCTTC.

This clone was observed once. The chain employs TRBV7-6 and TRBJ2-5; 9 bases are a match to TRBD1. CDR1 and CDR2 from the germline V gene are SGHVS and FNYEAQ. This CDR3 has 16 amino acids. V gave up 5 bases and J gave up 5 bases; unmatched junction bases: 12. The CDR3 sequence is CASSPRGGQGWETQYF. DNA of the CDR3: TGTGCCAGCAGCCCAAGGGGGGGACAGGGTTGGGAGACCCAGTACTTC. Looking up the rest from reference TRBV7-6 and TRBJ2-5 gives the full variable domain: GAGVSQSPRYKVTKRGQDVALRCDPISGHVSLYWYRQALGQGPEFLTYFNYEAQQDKSGLPNDRFSAERPEGSISTLTIQRTEQRDSAMYRCASSPRGGQGWETQYFGPGTRLLVL.

V and J are TRBV29-1 and TRBJ2-5; 8 bases agree with TRBD1. Germline V gives CDR1 SQVTM, CDR2 ANQGSEA. CDR3 length: 16 amino acids. The trim removed 1 base at V and 4 bases at J, leaving 11 bases unmatched. The CDR3 nucleotides read TGCAGCGTTGAAGGGTTCAGGCAGGGGGCGGGAGAGACCCAGTACTTC. This encodes CSVEGFRQGAGETQYF.

This clone was seen more than once but under ten times. The chain links TRBV21-1 to TRBJ1-5; TRBD1 reflects the table's D call only, with no check against the DNA. TRBV21-1 is assigned pseudogene status. This CDR3 region has 23 residues. The CDR3 loop reads CASSTSELGPGHKPAYSNQPQHF. In DNA, the CDR3 is TGTGCCAGCAGCACGAGCGAACTTGGCCCGGGACACAAACCGGCATATAGCAATCAGCCCCAGCATTTT.

The chain employs TRBV27 and TRBJ2-7; 9 bases match TRBD1. CDR3 size: 14 residues. Trimming at V came to 5 bases and at J to 3 bases, leaving 5 bases not matched to a gene. Germline loops: CDR1 MNHEY, CDR2 SMNVEV (reference sequence). CDR3 bases: TGTGCCAGCAGTCCCAGGGACAGGGACTACGAGCAGTACTTC. It encodes CASSPRDRDYEQYF.

The chain uses TRBV5-1 and TRBJ2-5; no definite D call. The length of the CDR3 is 15 residues. V was shortened by 5 bases and J by 3 bases, with 17 bases between the two germline ends. Germline V CDR1 and CDR2: SGHRS, YFSETQ. CDR3 region: CASSRNSPLEETQYF. CDR3 DNA sequence: TGCGCCAGCAGTCGGAACAGCCCGTTGGAAGAGACCCAGTACTTC.